Presented here are 21 T cell receptor beta chains from one specimen sequenced in a study of cytomegalovirus exposure and HLA in healthy donors. The PCR used 60 Vbeta and 13 Jbeta primers. TCRdb's table, derived via immunoSEQ multiplex PCR, lists solely in-frame clones and lacks some. The sample holds under 110,000 clones, over 70% seen once. Material for sequencing was PBMCs. These receptors all stem from a man aged 50 or older in good health and CMV-seronegative.

This clone came up once. The chain employs TRBV28 and TRBJ2-3, with D perhaps TRBD2 (5 bases). Germline V gene data show CDR1 as MDHEN and CDR2 as SYDVKM. Between the trimmed V and J ends, which lost 10 bases and 6 bases, there was a span of 11 bases. The CDR3 covers 11 residues. CDR3: CATQRRDTQYF. The DNA for the CDR3 is TGTGCCACCCAACGGAGGGATACGCAGTATTTT.

This chain uses TRBV28 with TRBJ2-4; TRBD1 agrees at 7 bases. Germline CDR1 reads MDHEN; CDR2 reads SYDVKM. The V segment lost 5 bases and the J segment 1 base; nucleotides outside the gene matches: 8. The CDR3 has 16 amino acids. CDR3 amino acids: CASSRQGVSAKNIQYF. In nucleotides, the CDR3 is TGTGCCAGCAGTCGTCAGGGGGTGTCGGCCAAAAACATTCAGTACTTC.

V and J are TRBV7-2 and TRBJ2-5; 7 nucleotides agree with TRBD2. Germline V gene data show CDR1 as SGHTA and CDR2 as FQGNSA. With V trimmed by 0 bases and J by 5 bases, 6 bases remained unmatched. This CDR3 is 15 amino acids long. The CDR3 DNA reads as TGTGCCAGCAGCTTAGCGGGAGGGATTTGGGAGACCCAGTACTTC. The encoded protein is CASSLAGGIWETQYF.

This clone was seen a single time. V usage is TRBV27 and J usage is TRBJ2-7; 10 positions match TRBD2. Trimming took 5 bases from V and 6 from J; bases not matched to a gene: 10. Germline V lookup: CDR1 MNHEY, CDR2 SMNVEV (reference sequence). CDR3 size: 15 residues. The CDR3 loop is CASSPPPSGSGEQYF. The CDR3 nucleotides read TGTGCCAGCAGTCCCCCCCCTAGCGGGAGCGGCGAGCAGTACTTC.

V gene TRBV2 combines with J gene TRBJ1-5; the match to TRBD1 covers 9 bases. V gave up 5 bases and J gave up 1 base; unmatched junction bases: 3. Per germline, CDR1 SNHLY and CDR2 FYNNEI. The CDR3 loop spans 15 amino acids. CDR3 in amino acids: CASSNRGLSNQPQHF. Here the CDR3 DNA reads TGTGCCAGCAGTAACAGGGGGCTGAGCAATCAGCCCCAGCATTTT.

The table lists this clone with a count of one. This rearrangement joins TRBV10-2 to TRBJ2-5, with 7 positions matching TRBD2. In germline, CDR1 is WSHSY, CDR2 SAAADI. The trim removed 2 bases at V and 1 base at J, leaving 10 bases unmatched. This CDR3 has 17 residues. This CDR3 is CASSEPLRGDFQETQYF. CDR3 sequence (DNA): TGCGCCAGCAGTGAGCCTCTTCGGGGGGATTTCCAAGAGACCCAGTACTTC.

This chain links TRBV14 with TRBJ2-1, with D unclear. The length of the CDR3 is 10 residues. V was clipped by 8 bases and J by 8 bases, with 7 bases between them. Germline lookup yields CDR1 SGHDN and CDR2 FVKESK. CDR3 DNA: TGTGCCAGCCATGAGTATGAGCAGTTCTTC. Translated: CASHEYEQFF.

The V and J genes are TRBV7-2 and TRBJ1-5, with TRBD1 matching 8 bases. Trimming cost V 5 bases and J 2 bases; bases outside gene matches: 2. Germline lookup yields CDR1 SGHTA and CDR2 FQGNSA. The CDR3 has 14 residues. CDR3 residues: CASSLGQGNQPQHF. The CDR3 DNA is TGTGCCAGCAGCCTGGGACAGGGCAATCAGCCCCAGCATTTT.

The chain recombines TRBV13 with TRBJ2-7; TRBD2 agrees at 7 bases. CDR1 PRHDT and CDR2 FYEKMQ come from the germline V gene (reference sequence). V shed 5 bases, J shed 0 bases, and the junction held 4 bases outside the gene matches. The CDR3 runs to 14 residues. The DNA for the CDR3 is TGTGCCAGCAGCGGGGGGGACCCCTCCTACGAGCAGTACTTC. Translation gives CASSGGDPSYEQYF. The full variable domain, in which reference TRBV13 and TRBJ2-7 provide the parts outside the CDR3, is AAGVIQSPRHLIKEKRETATLKCYPIPRHDTVYWYQQGPGQDPQFLISFYEKMQSDKGSIPDRFSAQQFSDYHSELNMSSLELGDSALYFCASSGGDPSYEQYFGPGTRLTVT.

V gene TRBV5-4 combines with J gene TRBJ2-1, with D maybe TRBD2 (5 bases). The CDR3 runs to 14 residues. The ends were cut back, 7 bases at V and 5 bases at J, with 16 bases in the middle. Germline CDR1 is SGHNT and CDR2 is YYREEE (reference sequence). The CDR3 here is CASSPRGSHNEQFF. The CDR3, as DNA: TGTGCCAGCTCCCCCCGGGGTAGCCACAATGAGCAGTTCTTC.

V gene TRBV15 combines with J gene TRBJ2-2, with D perhaps matching TRBD1 (6 bases). The ends were cut back, 2 bases at V and 4 bases at J, with 14 bases in the middle. Per the germline V gene, CDR1 is LNHNV and CDR2 is YYDKDF (reference sequence). The CDR3 is 16 amino acids. CDR3 bases: TGTGCCACCAGCAGATTCCCCTCAGGGGTCACCGGGGAGCTGTTTTTT. It encodes CATSRFPSGVTGELFF.

CDR3 DNA sequence: TGTGCCAGCAGGACGAGGGCCGCAGGCTCCTATAATTCACCCCTCCACTTT. This encodes CASRTRAAGSYNSPLHF. The chain joins TRBV28 to TRBJ1-6; D unclear. Deletions cut 6 bases from V and 0 bases from J, with 15 bases between. This CDR3 spans 17 amino acids. The germline V gene encodes CDR1 MDHEN and CDR2 SYDVKM.

A single count supports this clone. The V gene is TRBV4-2, the J gene TRBJ2-1; 11 nucleotides match TRBD2. There are 17 residues in the CDR3. The ends lost 0 bases at V and 4 bases at J; junction bases unmatched: 5. Per germline, CDR1 LGHNA and CDR2 YNFKEQ. The CDR3 nucleotides read TGTGCCAGCAGCCAAGAGTATTCTAGCGGGAGGTACAATGAGCAGTTCTTC. Protein: CASSQEYSSGRYNEQFF.

The chain links TRBV6-1 to TRBJ2-6; 7 nucleotides align to TRBD1. The CDR3 loop spans 16 amino acids. Germline values: CDR1 MNHNS, CDR2 SASEGT. Trimming cost V 4 bases and J 0 bases; bases outside gene matches: 3. The CDR3 region is CASSAWDSSGANVLTF. As DNA, the CDR3 is TGTGCCAGCAGTGCATGGGACAGCTCTGGGGCCAACGTCCTGACTTTC.

J is TRBJ1-3 and V is TRBV6-6, with TRBD1 identical over 7 bases. J was trimmed by 0 bases and V by 6 bases; bases with no gene match: 8. This CDR3 contains 16 residues. The germline V gene has CDR1 MNHNY and CDR2 SVGAGI (reference sequence). The CDR3 nucleotides are TGTGCCAGCAGAAGACAGGGTACTAGCTCTGGAAACACCATATATTTT. It yields the protein CASRRQGTSSGNTIYF.

The chain carries TRBV18 and TRBJ1-1, with TRBD1 matching over 7 bases. The CDR3 covers 17 residues. The J segment lost 5 bases and the V segment lost 1 base, leaving 13 bases of the junction unmatched. Germline CDR1 KGHSH, CDR2 LQKENI. In DNA form, the CDR3 reads TGTGCCAGCTCACCACGAATCCGACAGGGTGACACGACTGAAGCTTTCTTT. It yields the protein CASSPRIRQGDTTEAFF. Complete variable domain (other parts from reference TRBV18 and TRBJ1-1): NAGVMQNPRHLVRRRGQEARLRCSPMKGHSHVYWYRQLPEEGLKFMVYLQKENIIDESGMPKERFSAEFPKEGPSILRIQQVVRGDSAAYFCASSPRIRQGDTTEAFFGQGTRLTVV.

The rearrangement joins TRBV27 to TRBJ1-4; 10 nucleotides agree with TRBD1. Germline-derived CDR1 and CDR2 are MNHEY and SMNVEV (reference sequence). This CDR3 contains 15 residues. V trimming: 5 bases; J trimming: 6 bases; junction bases outside the gene matches: 6. The CDR3 is CASSGQGGPYEKLFF. CDR3 nucleotides: TGTGCCAGCAGTGGACAGGGGGGACCTTATGAAAAACTGTTTTTT.

V and J are TRBV5-6 and TRBJ1-6, with 8 bases identical to TRBD1. With V trimmed by 3 bases and J by 6 bases, 8 bases remained unmatched. Germline loops: CDR1 SGHDT, CDR2 YYEEEE. The CDR3 contains 16 residues. CDR3 coding DNA: TGTGCCAGCAGCTGGGGGACGGGACAGGCTAATTCACCCCTCCACTTT. Its protein is CASSWGTGQANSPLHF.

The rearrangement joins TRBV11-2 to TRBJ2-5, with TRBD1 as a possible D gene (5 bases). CDR3 length: 13 amino acids. Germline CDR1 reads SGHAT; CDR2 reads FQNNGV. Deletions cut 7 bases from V and 1 base from J, with 10 bases between. The CDR3 spells CASTPQGQETQYF. DNA for the CDR3: TGTGCCAGCACCCCCCAGGGCCAAGAGACCCAGTACTTC.

The V and J genes are TRBV9 and TRBJ1-6; a possible D gene is TRBD1 (6 bases). Germline CDR1 reads SGDLS; CDR2 reads YYNGEE. The CDR3 spans 15 residues. Trimming took 0 bases from V and 7 from J, leaving 11 bases between them. CDR3 in DNA: TGTGCCAGCAGCGTAGTCGGACAGCGAAATTCACCCCTCCACTTT. This encodes CASSVVGQRNSPLHF.

This chain links TRBV28 with TRBJ2-2; TRBD2 might be the D (7 bases). Per the germline V gene, CDR1 is MDHEN and CDR2 is SYDVKM. V was clipped by 3 bases and J by 3 bases, with 26 bases between them. The CDR3 consists of 20 residues. For the CDR3, the DNA is TGTGCCAGCAGTTTTCCCGAGGGGGGGCGGTACGGCGGTGACACCGGGGAGCTGTTTTTT. Amino acids: CASSFPEGGRYGGDTGELFF.